Listed here are 30 T cell receptor beta chains from one sample, sequenced in a study of early T cells in non-severe SARS-CoV-2 infection. TCRdb re-called the 5' RACE reads with MiXCR, one entry per CDR3 protein. This sample has some 80,000 distinct CDR3 sequences, with under 11% found just once. Sample: whole blood, taken at baseline. These receptor sequences come from an adult who was a healthcare worker with PCR-confirmed SARS-CoV-2 infection or an uninfected control (not recorded which).

A few counts support this clonotype. In DNA form, the CDR3 reads TGTGCCAGCAGATTGGACATCCGGAACACTGAAGCTTTCTTT. This gives the protein CASRLDIRNTEAFF. V usage is TRBV28 and J usage is TRBJ1-1; tentative D call: TRBD1 (5 bases). V shed 6 bases and J shed 1 base, with 12 bases lying between them. Germline V gives CDR1 MDHEN, CDR2 SYDVKM. This CDR3 has 14 amino acids.

This clonotype appeared a few times. The rearrangement uses TRBV5-8 and TRBJ1-4, with D possibly being TRBD1 (5 bases). V lost 2 bases to trimming and J lost 12 bases, with 17 bases between them. Germline-derived CDR1 and CDR2 are SGHTS and YDEGEE. This CDR3 has 14 residues. CDR3 sequence reads: CASSFAEGYSELFF. DNA of the CDR3: TGTGCCAGCAGCTTTGCCGAGGGGTATAGCGAACTGTTTTTT.

To note about this clonotype: Since a much larger clone is just one base distant, this may be a read error. The J gene is TRBJ2-3, the V gene TRBV6-5; D not certain. The CDR3 extends over 12 amino acids. With 8 bases removed from V and 6 bases from J, the gap between germline ends came to 12 bases. Germline V gene lookup returns CDR1 MNHEY and CDR2 SVGAGI. The CDR3 loop is CASADHTDTQYF. The CDR3 region has the DNA TGTGCCAGCGCCGACCACACGGATACGCAGTATTTT.

V is TRBV6-7 and J is TRBJ2-7; maybe TRBD1 (6 bases). TRBV6-7 counts as an open reading frame of uncertain function. V lost 2 bases to trimming and J lost 4 bases, with 18 bases between them. The CDR3 runs to 16 residues. The CDR3 is CASSYPAGTNEYEQYF. CDR3 nucleotides: TGTGCCAGCAGTTACCCGGCCGGGACAAATGAGTACGAGCAGTACTTC.

This clonotype was seen a few times. The chain joins TRBV9 to TRBJ1-1; D gene unclear. The CDR3 has 13 amino acids. V dropped 0 bases and J dropped 3 bases, with 6 bases sitting between them. Germline-derived CDR1 and CDR2 are SGDLS and YYNGEE. The chain's CDR3 is CASSVADYTEAFF. The CDR3 bases are TGTGCCAGCAGCGTAGCCGACTACACTGAAGCTTTCTTT.

The chain has TRBV20-1 and TRBJ1-2; D is perhaps TRBD1 (5 bases). Germline V lookup: CDR1 DFQATT, CDR2 SNEGSKA (reference sequence). V was trimmed by 6 bases and J by 0 bases, leaving 14 bases between them. This CDR3 comprises 14 residues. The CDR3 is CSARDSTANYGYTF. CDR3 nucleotide sequence: TGCAGTGCGAGGGACTCCACGGCTAACTATGGCTACACCTTC.

V usage is TRBV18 and J usage is TRBJ1-2, with D possibly being TRBD1 (5 bases). Trimming removed 3 bases from V and 0 bases from J, with 11 bases in between. CDR1 KGHSH and CDR2 LQKENI come from the germline V gene. The CDR3 runs 15 residues. CDR3 DNA: TGTGCCAGCTCACCGCGAGGGGCGTCTAACTATGGCTACACCTTC. It yields the protein CASSPRGASNYGYTF.

The chain uses TRBV19 and TRBJ2-1, with unresolved D. Trimming removed 7 bases from V and 2 bases from J, with 3 bases in between. This CDR3 is 11 amino acids long. Germline loops: CDR1 LNHDA, CDR2 SQIVND (reference sequence). CDR3: CASKAYNEQFF. The CDR3 nucleotides read TGTGCCAGTAAGGCCTACAATGAGCAGTTCTTC.

This clonotype showed up many times. The chain is built from TRBV4-2 and TRBJ2-1; TRBD2 agrees at 8 bases. With V trimmed by 0 bases and J by 3 bases, 4 bases remained unmatched. This CDR3 has 16 amino acids. Germline CDR1 is LGHNA and CDR2 is YNFKEQ. For the CDR3, the DNA is TGTGCCAGCAGCCAAGATACCAGCGGGAGCTACAATGAGCAGTTCTTC. Translating gives CASSQDTSGSYNEQFF.

This clonotype was observed many times. The J gene is TRBJ1-3, the V gene TRBV28; the D gene is possibly TRBD1 (6 bases). The CDR3 is 14 residues long. V was cut by 6 bases and J by 9 bases, with 18 bases left in between. Germline CDR1 and CDR2: MDHEN and SYDVKM. The CDR3 sequence: CASRVGGPRGTIYF. The CDR3 bases are TGTGCCAGCAGGGTAGGGGGGCCTCGAGGCACCATATATTTT.

This clonotype was detected only a few times. The chain uses TRBV6-1 and TRBJ2-7; possibly TRBD1 for D (6 bases). Germline V gives CDR1 MNHNS, CDR2 SASEGT. The ends were cut back, 7 bases at V and 0 bases at J, with 10 bases in the middle. The CDR3 loop spans 13 amino acids. The DNA of the CDR3 is TGTGCCAGCAAATTGGACAGCTCCTACGAGCAGTACTTC. Its protein product is CASKLDSSYEQYF.

Many counts were recorded for this clonotype. The genes are TRBV5-4 and TRBJ2-3; 7 nucleotides line up with TRBD2. The CDR3 sequence is 15 residues long. V lost 0 bases, J lost 11 bases, and 12 bases stayed unmatched. Germline lookup yields CDR1 SGHNT and CDR2 YYREEE (reference sequence). The CDR3 sequence is CASSLEGTTPREQYF. As DNA, the CDR3 is TGTGCCAGCAGCTTGGAGGGGACTACACCCCGAGAGCAGTATTTT.

As to this clonotype: One junction end disagrees with the germline gene, perhaps due to a read error. This chain joins TRBV7-2 and TRBJ2-5; possible D gene TRBD2, 6 bases. The CDR3 extends over 15 amino acids. Germline V gene sequence: CDR1 SGHTA, CDR2 FQGNSA. CDR3 DNA sequence: TGTGCCACCAGCCACCCCGGAGGGTTTCAAGAGACCCAGTACTTC. Translating gives CATSHPGGFQETQYF.

There are many counts of this clonotype. The chain uses TRBV28 and TRBJ2-3, with 8 bases matching TRBD2. CDR1 MDHEN and CDR2 SYDVKM come from the germline V gene. The CDR3 is 15 residues long. Trimming at V came to 2 bases and at J to 1 base, leaving 2 bases not matched to a gene. As DNA, the CDR3 is TGTGCCAGCAGTTTACTAGCGGGCCGCACAGATACGCAGTATTTT. Its translation: CASSLLAGRTDTQYF.

In this sample, this clonotype turned up many times. The gene calls are TRBV10-2 and TRBJ2-1; unclear D gene. This CDR3 is 13 amino acids long. V lost 4 bases and J lost 8, with 12 bases in between. Germline values: CDR1 WSHSY, CDR2 SAAADI. The CDR3 coding sequence is TGCGCCAGCAGTGGTCCCACCGGAGATGAGCAGTTCTTC. Encoded protein: CASSGPTGDEQFF.

This clonotype was seen only a few times. The rearrangement links TRBV20-1 to TRBJ2-7; 10 nucleotides agree with TRBD2. This CDR3 comprises 14 residues. J was trimmed by 6 bases and V by 2 bases; bases with no gene match: 7. Germline-derived CDR1 and CDR2 are DFQATT and SNEGSKA (reference sequence). The CDR3 spells CSARLLAGSGEQYF. The CDR3, as DNA: TGCAGTGCTAGACTACTAGCGGGATCGGGCGAGCAGTACTTC.

This clonotype was observed at least ten times. The genes are TRBV13 and TRBJ1-1, with D possibly being TRBD1 (6 bases). Germline-derived CDR1 and CDR2 are PRHDT and FYEKMQ (reference sequence). Trimming left V 5 bases short and J 1 base short, with 8 bases between. The CDR3 totals 13 residues. CDR3 nucleotide sequence: TGTGCCAGCAGCATCAGGGGGAACACTGAAGCTTTCTTT. This codes for CASSIRGNTEAFF.

This clonotype was seen a handful of times. The chain has TRBV10-2 and TRBJ2-7; D perhaps matches TRBD2 (5 bases). Germline CDR1 and CDR2: WSHSY and SAAADI. Trimming pared 3 bases from V and 0 bases from J, leaving 15 bases between. The CDR3 runs to 16 residues. Written as DNA, the CDR3 is TGCGCCAGCAGTGACCCCGGGGAGCGGAGCTCCTACGAGCAGTACTTC. Translation gives CASSDPGERSSYEQYF.

This clonotype was recorded many times. The chain uses TRBV21-1 and TRBJ2-1; TRBD1 is the table's D call and was not checked against the DNA. TRBV21-1 is annotated as a pseudogene. CDR3 length equals 15 residues. Written as DNA, the CDR3 is TGTGCCAGCAGCAAATCCGAGGGGGTGGACGATGAGCAGTTCTTC. Amino acid sequence: CASSKSEGVDDEQFF.

At least ten counts were recorded for this clonotype. The gene calls are TRBV5-1 and TRBJ2-3; 11 bases align to TRBD2. The V gene end was trimmed by 5 bases and the J gene end by 2 bases; junction bases not matched to a gene: 4. Looked up from germline, CDR1 is SGHRS and CDR2 is YFSETQ. The CDR3 runs to 15 residues. CDR3 DNA: TGCGCCAGCAGGAGTAGCGGGAGGGACACAGATACGCAGTATTTT. Protein product: CASRSSGRDTDTQYF.

This clonotype appeared many times. The J gene is TRBJ1-2, the V gene TRBV12-3 or TRBV12-4, with 7 bases aligning to TRBD1. Trimming took 3 bases from V and 8 from J; bases not matched to a gene: 6. The CDR3 has 13 amino acids. The DNA of the CDR3 is TGTGCCAGCAGTTTCTCGGGGGACAGCGGCTACACCTTC. It codes for CASSFSGDSGYTF.

This chain uses TRBV20-1 with TRBJ2-5; 7 positions match TRBD2. The V gene end was trimmed by 2 bases and the J gene end by 2 bases; junction bases not matched to a gene: 8. CDR1 is DFQATT, CDR2 SNEGSKA, per germline (reference sequence). The CDR3 is 15 residues long. CDR3 coding DNA: TGCAGTGCTAGATTTGGCGGGAGAAAACAAGAGACCCAGTACTTC. Translation: CSARFGGRKQETQYF.

A word on this clonotype: The junction differs from germline at one of its ends, possibly a read error. J is TRBJ2-7 and V is TRBV18, with D possibly matching TRBD1 (5 bases). Germline V CDR1 and CDR2: KGHSH, LQKENI. CDR3 length equals 14 residues. The CDR3 DNA reads TGTGTCAGCTCCCGATCGACAGTGCACTACGAGCAGTACTTC. It yields the protein CVSSRSTVHYEQYF.

The rearrangement uses TRBV27 and TRBJ2-7; TRBD1 matches at 7 bases. V gave up 6 bases and J gave up 3 bases; unmatched junction bases: 20. CDR1 is MNHEY, CDR2 SMNVEV, per germline (reference sequence). This CDR3 has 18 residues. CDR3 sequence: CASRNQGRGGQGLYEQYF. The CDR3 DNA sequence: TGTGCCAGCAGGAATCAGGGGAGAGGGGGCCAGGGGCTCTACGAGCAGTACTTC.

DNA for the CDR3: TGTGCCAGCAGTTTACAGATGAACACTGAAGCTTTCTTT. Translated, it gives CASSLQMNTEAFF. The rearrangement uses TRBV12-3 or TRBV12-4 and TRBJ1-1; no reliable D call. This CDR3 contains 13 residues. The V end lost 2 bases, the J end lost 0 bases, and 4 bases lay between the germline ends.

Only a few counts were recorded for this clonotype. This rearrangement joins TRBV25-1 to TRBJ2-5; 9 bases match TRBD1. The CDR3 is 15 amino acids. In germline, CDR1 is MGHDK, CDR2 SYGVNS. The trim removed 6 bases at V and 4 bases at J, leaving 9 bases unmatched. The CDR3 DNA reads as TGTGCCAGCAGACCCCCCGGGACAGGGACAGAGACCCAGTACTTC. It yields the protein CASRPPGTGTETQYF.

This clonotype occurred a few times. This rearrangement joins TRBV13 to TRBJ2-2, with TRBD2 identical over 10 bases. Germline loops: CDR1 PRHDT, CDR2 FYEKMQ (reference sequence). V shed 0 bases and J 6 bases; nucleotides not matched to a gene: 7. The CDR3 length is 17 residues. The CDR3 bases are TGTGCCAGCAGCTTAGGACTAGCGGGATATCAGGCCGGGGAGCTGTTTTTT. It specifies CASSLGLAGYQAGELFF.

This clonotype was counted at least ten times. The chain combines TRBV2 with TRBJ2-3; 7 positions agree with TRBD2. The CDR3 length is 14 residues. Germline CDR1 is SNHLY and CDR2 is FYNNEI. V gave up 6 bases and J gave up 2 bases; unmatched junction bases: 5. The CDR3: CASSSGTTTDTQYF. In DNA form, the CDR3 reads TGTGCCAGCAGCTCCGGGACTACCACAGATACGCAGTATTTT.

This clonotype was seen a handful of times. V and J are TRBV29-1 and TRBJ2-6, with unresolved D. The CDR3 has 15 amino acids. Germline assignment: CDR1 SQVTM and CDR2 ANQGSEA. V lost 3 bases and J 0 bases, leaving 9 bases between the germline ends. Here the CDR3 reads CSVEVTTSGANVLTF. CDR3 in DNA: TGCAGCGTTGAGGTCACTACCTCTGGGGCCAACGTCCTGACTTTC.

This clonotype was detected only a few times. The chain has TRBV6-6 and TRBJ2-1; D remains ambiguous. Germline V gene lookup returns CDR1 MNHNY and CDR2 SVGAGI (reference sequence). Trimming removed 4 bases from V and 0 bases from J, with 7 bases in between. The CDR3 runs 14 residues. The CDR3 bases are TGTGCCAGCAGTTTCACGAGCTCCTACAATGAGCAGTTCTTC. It encodes CASSFTSSYNEQFF.